The 17 T cell receptor beta chains below come from one sample, sequenced in a study of T-cell reconstitution after alpha-beta-depleted transplantation in children. Library preparation (for TCRbeta) was performed with unique molecular identifiers. TCRdb reprocessed the PCR reads with MiXCR, giving one entry per CDR3 protein. The table shows under 350,000 distinct CDR3 sequences, with 9.9% occurring only once. This specimen was PBMCs from the stem cell graft donor, taken from the stem cell graft. Receptors originate from a human donor who donated a stem cell graft to a child with SCID.

This clonotype was detected only a few times. This sequence joins TRBV18 and TRBJ2-7; TRBD2 might be the D (5 bases). The germline CDR1 and CDR2 sequences are KGHSH and LQKENI. Trimming left V 2 bases short and J 6 bases short, with 14 bases between. There are 14 residues in the CDR3. The CDR3 DNA is TGTGCCAGCTCACCAGATCGGGGTGCTGCCGAGCAGTACTTC. Its protein is CASSPDRGAAEQYF.

This clonotype was recorded at least ten times. The chain combines TRBV12-3 or TRBV12-4 with TRBJ2-3; D is uncertain. V lost 5 bases, J lost 4 bases, and 7 bases lay in between. This CDR3 comprises 12 residues. The CDR3, as DNA: TGTGCCAGCAGTCCAACGTCAGATACGCAGTATTTT. Encoded protein: CASSPTSDTQYF.

The CDR3 bases are TGCGCCAGCAGTTCTGGTAGCGGGGGCCGGAACACCGGGGAGCTGTTTTTT. Its protein is CASSSGSGGRNTGELFF. V usage is TRBV5-1 and J usage is TRBJ2-2; TRBD2 matches 9 bases. J was trimmed by 1 base and V by 5 bases; bases with no gene match: 9. This CDR3 spans 17 amino acids. CDR1 is SGHRS, CDR2 YFSETQ, per germline.

This clonotype has a count of ten or more. The genes are TRBV5-1 and TRBJ2-5; D unresolved. CDR3 size: 15 residues. Germline-derived CDR1 and CDR2 are SGHRS and YFSETQ. V was shortened by 0 bases and J by 1 base, with 10 bases between the two germline ends. This chain's CDR3 is CASSLGKGPQETQYF. CDR3 sequence (DNA): TGCGCCAGCAGCTTGGGGAAGGGCCCCCAAGAGACCCAGTACTTC.

This clonotype was observed a few times. The chain is built from TRBV12-3 or TRBV12-4 and TRBJ2-7; maybe TRBD2 (6 bases). The CDR3 consists of 14 residues. V gave up 8 bases and J gave up 0 bases, with 14 bases separating them. The DNA of the CDR3 is TGTGCCAGCCGCGGGACGGCGAGCTCCTACGAGCAGTACTTC. This encodes CASRGTASSYEQYF.

In this sample, this clonotype turned up a few times. The chain couples TRBV29-1 to TRBJ1-1, with TRBD1 matching over 7 bases. The ends lost 6 bases at V and 1 base at J; junction bases unmatched: 2. The germline CDR1 and CDR2 sequences are SQVTM and ANQGSEA. There are 12 residues in the CDR3. In DNA form, the CDR3 reads TGCAGCGTGAGGGGGCCGAACACTGAAGCTTTCTTT. This sequence encodes CSVRGPNTEAFF.

The chain links TRBV29-1 to TRBJ1-2; D unresolved. Deletions cut 3 bases from V and 4 bases from J, with 9 bases between. Per the germline V gene, CDR1 is SQVTM and CDR2 is ANQGSEA. This CDR3 has 12 amino acids. The CDR3 nucleotides are TGCAGCGTTGAGGGCGGTGGCTATGGCTACACCTTC. It translates to CSVEGGGYGYTF.

This clonotype was counted only a few times. The chain joins TRBV3-1 to TRBJ2-2; D gene uncertain. V dropped 1 base and J dropped 7 bases, with 13 bases sitting between them. There are 15 residues in the CDR3. The V gene's germline CDR1 is LGHDT and CDR2 YNNKEL (reference sequence). DNA for the CDR3: TGTGCCAGCAGCCAAGGCACTTCCGTGGTCGGGGAGCTGTTTTTT. This translates into CASSQGTSVVGELFF.

This clonotype was detected many times. J is TRBJ2-7 and V is TRBV11-2; the D gene is possibly TRBD1 (6 bases). Per the germline V gene, CDR1 is SGHAT and CDR2 is FQNNGV. V was pared by 0 bases and J by 4 bases, with 13 bases between. CDR3 length: 15 residues. In nucleotides, the CDR3 is TGTGCCAGCAGCTTAGAGGGGGCGTACGTGTACGAGCAGTACTTC. It yields the protein CASSLEGAYVYEQYF. Together with reference TRBV11-2 and TRBJ2-7, the CDR3 gives the full variable domain: EAGVAQSPRYKIIEKRQSVAFWCNPISGHATLYWYQQILGQGPKLLIQFQNNGVVDDSQLPKDRFSAERLKGVDSTLKIQPAKLEDSAVYLCASSLEGAYVYEQYFGPGTRLTVT.

This clonotype was recorded a few times. V and J are TRBV10-1 and TRBJ2-4; perhaps TRBD2 as D (5 bases). The V end was cut by 6 bases, the J end by 0 bases, with 12 bases between. This CDR3 has 15 residues. Germline CDR1 is WNHNN and CDR2 is SYGVQD (reference sequence). CDR3 protein: CASSPTILAKNIQYF. Written as DNA, the CDR3 is TGCGCCAGCAGCCCGACTATACTAGCCAAAAACATTCAGTACTTC.

This clonotype was found many times. The rearrangement links TRBV3-1 to TRBJ1-2; D is ambiguous. The CDR3 extends over 14 amino acids. Per germline, CDR1 LGHDT and CDR2 YNNKEL (reference sequence). V was trimmed by 0 bases and J by 4 bases, leaving 9 bases between them. The CDR3 DNA reads TGTGCCAGCAGCCAAGAGCAGAAATTCTATGGCTACACCTTC. Translation gives CASSQEQKFYGYTF.

The V call is TRBV18, the J call TRBJ2-7, with 10 bases identical to TRBD1. Germline V gene data show CDR1 as KGHSH and CDR2 as LQKENI. Trimming at V came to 0 bases and at J to 2 bases, leaving 1 base not matched to a gene. The CDR3 covers 15 residues. This chain's CDR3 is CASSPPGQGPYEQYF. DNA for the CDR3: TGTGCCAGCTCACCACCGGGACAGGGGCCCTACGAGCAGTACTTC.

The chain is built from TRBV20-1 and TRBJ2-7; D is unresolved. Germline assignment: CDR1 DFQATT and CDR2 SNEGSKA (reference sequence). The CDR3 totals 13 residues. The V end lost 0 bases, the J end lost 1 base, and 7 bases lay between the germline ends. In DNA form, the CDR3 reads TGCAGTGCTAGAGACTTGGATTCCTACGAGCAGTACTTC. It codes for CSARDLDSYEQYF.

This clonotype was recorded many times. This rearrangement joins TRBV12-3 or TRBV12-4 to TRBJ2-7; 9 bases agree with TRBD1. The CDR3 is 13 amino acids. V dropped 6 bases and J dropped 6; count of bases not matched to a gene: 6. CDR3 coding DNA: TGTGCCAGCAGCGTAGGACAGGGGATCGAGCAGTACTTC. It yields the protein CASSVGQGIEQYF.

This clonotype came up many times. The rearrangement links TRBV5-1 to TRBJ1-6; weak D call: TRBD1 (5 bases). CDR1 and CDR2 from the germline V gene are SGHRS and YFSETQ. V lost 4 bases to trimming and J lost 7 bases, with 12 bases between them. CDR3 size: 14 residues. The CDR3 DNA reads TGCGCCAGCAGCCCGGGAGGGGCGAATTCACCCCTCCACTTT. It translates to CASSPGGANSPLHF. The whole variable domain, filled in from reference TRBV5-1 and TRBJ1-6, reads KAGVTQTPRYLIKTRGQQVTLSCSPISGHRSVSWYQQTPGQGLQFLFEYFSETQRNKGNFPGRFSGRQFSNSRSEMNVSTLELGDSALYLCASSPGGANSPLHFGNGTRLTVT.

The rearrangement links TRBV20-1 to TRBJ2-1, with D perhaps matching TRBD2 (7 bases). CDR1 is DFQATT and CDR2 is SNEGSKA in the germline V gene (reference sequence). The ends were cut back, 5 bases at V and 2 bases at J, with 16 bases in the middle. The CDR3 loop spans 15 amino acids. The CDR3 loop is CSAGGAEETYNEQFF. The CDR3 nucleotides are TGCAGTGCTGGGGGGGCGGAGGAGACCTACAATGAGCAGTTCTTC.

There are a few counts of this clonotype. This chain links TRBV12-3 or TRBV12-4 with TRBJ1-5; the match to TRBD1 covers 8 bases. The CDR3 runs 14 residues. Germline trimming cut 6 bases from V and 7 bases from J; bases unmatched to any gene: 8. The CDR3 bases are TGTGCCAGCAGATCGAACAGGGGGGAACAGCCCCAGCATTTT. It specifies CASRSNRGEQPQHF.